The clone carrying this T cell receptor beta chain was detected only once. Its matching antigen is unknown. These data originate in a study of CD8+ T cells in alopecia areata. Study-wide points: Persistence during tofacitinib was seen for many expanded lesional clones in scalp and blood. An increase in clonality over normal scalp was evident in lesional scalp, especially alopecia totalis/universalis.

The germline CDR1 and CDR2 sequences are MNHEY and SVGAGI. There are 14 residues in the CDR3. V lost 0 bases, J lost 9 bases, and 12 bases lay in between. cDNA serving as the sequencing template came from extracted, reverse transcribed RNA. The data were produced by immunoSEQ multiplex PCR, yet TCRdb's version contains in-frame clones alone and is incomplete. Of 190,000 or so clones listed, around 60% are singletons. Treatment denoted: oral pan-JAK inhibitor, 5-10 mg twice daily. Specimens obtained from alopecia areata patients comprised lesional scalp punch biopsies and peripheral blood. CD4+ and CD8+ T cells were sorted from PBMCs stained for CD3, CD4 and CD8.

V and J are TRBV6-5 and TRBJ1-5; D is undetermined. The clonotype was recovered from a human donor with alopecia areata. Specimen: CD8+ T cells sorted from blood, collected at week 24, from a patient treated with tofacitinib. CDR3 nucleotide sequence: TGTGCCAGCAGTTACTCGAAGGGCGGTAGGCCCCAGCATTTT. Amino acid sequence: CASSYSKGGRPQHF.